The 24 T cell receptor beta chains given below trace back to one sample, sequenced in a study of T cell clonality in common variable immunodeficiency. Study findings and constraints: Common variable immunodeficiency TCR beta sequences reportedly had fewer deletions and N-nucleotide insertions.

These receptors' targets are unknown. Libraries were prepared by immunoSEQ multiplex PCR; TCRdb keeps only in-frame clonotypes and omits some of them. Listed here are about 12,000 clones without any singletons, the top ten holding approximately 7%. The specimen was peripheral blood mononuclear cells. These receptors were taken from a human donor with common variable immunodeficiency.

By sample fraction, this clone is medium-sized. The read terminates 3 residues ahead of where the CDR3 ends, so the germline J gene completes it. This chain links TRBV24-1 with TRBJ2-7, with 7 positions matching TRBD1. From germline, CDR1 is KGHDR and CDR2 SFDVKD. Trimming removed 3 bases from V and 6 bases from J; junction bases left unmatched: 1. This CDR3 has 12 residues. The CDR3 bases that were read are TGTGCCACCAGTGATAACAGGGGCGAG. Its protein product is CATSDNRGE. The CDR3 as a whole reads CATSDNRGEQYF.

As regards this clone: Coverage ceases 3 residues before the CDR3 finishes, and the germline J gene fills in the end. J is TRBJ2-7 and V is TRBV7-9; 7 bases agree with TRBD2. The CDR3 totals 12 residues. V shed 3 bases and J 6 bases; nucleotides not matched to a gene: 2. CDR1 and CDR2 (germline): SEHNR, FQNEAQ (reference sequence). CDR3 bases read: TGTGCCAGCAGCTTCGGGACTACCGAG. Its translation: CASSFGTTE. The CDR3 in full is CASSFGTTEQYF.

To note about this clone: At one of its ends the junction is not consistent with the germline gene, which may arise from a read error. The sequenced fragment ends 3 residues before the CDR3 boundary, so the rest is inferred from the germline J gene. The rearrangement links TRBV10-2 to TRBJ2-5; TRBD2 matches 10 bases. Germline-derived CDR1 and CDR2 are WSHSY and SAAADI. CDR3 size: 17 residues. CDR3: CASCEYSSGGRQETQYF. The sequenced CDR3 bases are TGCGCCAGCTGTGAATATTCTAGCGGGGGCCGCCAAGAGACC.

For this clone: The sequence runs out 3 residues before the end of the CDR3; the remainder is reconstructed from the germline J gene. This chain joins TRBV30 and TRBJ1-1, with a possible D match to TRBD1 (6 bases). V dropped 2 bases and J dropped 0 bases, with 16 bases sitting between them. In germline, CDR1 is GTSNPN, CDR2 SVGIG (reference sequence). The CDR3 has 16 residues. CDR3 residues: CAWSMTGMVMNTEAFF. The covered CDR3 bases are TGTGCCTGGAGTATGACAGGCATGGTCATGAACACTGAA.

As concerns this clone: The observed sequence ends 3 residues before the CDR3 terminus, with the missing tail filled in from the germline J gene. The J gene is TRBJ2-7, the V gene TRBV13, with TRBD2 matching over 8 bases. V lost 5 bases, J lost 5 bases, and 8 bases stayed unmatched. Germline CDR1 reads PRHDT; CDR2 reads FYEKMQ (reference sequence). The length of the CDR3 is 14 residues. This CDR3 is CASSDGGAVHEQYF. Partial CDR3 DNA: TGTGCCAGCAGCGACGGGGGGGCCGTACACGAG.

This clone turned up a few times. The sequence runs out 3 residues before the end of the CDR3; the remainder is reconstructed from the germline J gene. The chain combines TRBV30 with TRBJ1-1; 7 bases agree with TRBD1. V was pared by 2 bases and J by 2 bases, with 5 bases of the junction left unmatched. Germline-derived CDR1 and CDR2 are GTSNPN and SVGIG (reference sequence). The CDR3 covers 14 residues. This CDR3 reads CAWSWTGTNTEAFF. The covered CDR3 bases are TGTGCCTGGAGTTGGACAGGCACTAACACTGAA.

There are many counts of this clone. The CDR3 end falls 3 residues outside the read, so it is completed with the germline J gene. The V call is TRBV18, the J call TRBJ1-2, with a weak D call TRBD1 (6 bases). Between the trimmed V and J ends, which lost 6 bases and 6 bases, there was a span of 14 bases. Germline CDR1 is KGHSH and CDR2 is LQKENI. This CDR3 region has 13 residues. The covered CDR3 bases are TGTGCCAGCTCCCCAAGACAGGACCATGGC. Protein: CASSPRQDHG. The whole CDR3 is CASSPRQDHGYTF.

This clone has only a few counts. Read data end 3 residues before the CDR3 end; the end is taken from the germline J gene. The genes are TRBV19 and TRBJ1-3; D unresolved. The CDR3 length is 16 residues. Germline CDR1 reads LNHDA; CDR2 reads SQIVND (reference sequence). Between the trimmed V and J ends, which lost 3 bases and 4 bases, there was a span of 16 bases. The sequenced CDR3 bases are TGTGCCAGTAGTATCCCACGCGAGCTTTCGGGAAACACC. Amino acids: CASSIPRELSGNT. The CDR3 as a whole reads CASSIPRELSGNTIYF.

By sample share, this clone is medium-sized. Coverage ceases 3 residues before the CDR3 finishes, and the germline J gene fills in the end. The J gene is TRBJ1-2, the V gene TRBV5-6; tentative D call: TRBD1 (5 bases). The V and J ends lost 4 bases and 4 bases respectively, with 11 bases between them. CDR1 and CDR2 (germline): SGHDT, YYEEEE. The CDR3 is 13 residues long. Partial CDR3 DNA: TGTGCCAGCAGCGGGGGGACGGTCTATGGC. This codes for CASSGGTVYG. The whole CDR3 sequence is CASSGGTVYGYTF.

This clone qualifies as medium-sized. The CDR3 DNA, read in part, is TGTGCCAGCAGCCCCCAGGGGCAAGAGACC. It is translated as CASSPQGQET. The CDR3 in full is CASSPQGQETQYF. The rearrangement uses TRBV3-1 (or the pseudogene TRBV3-2) and TRBJ2-5; D may be TRBD1 (6 bases). The read ends 3 residues before the CDR3 terminus; that terminus is restored from the germline J gene. The CDR3 consists of 13 residues. V was pared by 4 bases and J by 2 bases, with 8 bases between. The germline gives CDR1 LGHDT, CDR2 YNNKEL (reference sequence).

As to this clone: The missing CDR3 end, 3 residues past where the read stops, is filled in from the germline J gene. V is TRBV30 and J is TRBJ2-5; 8 bases align to TRBD2. Germline lookup yields CDR1 GTSNPN and CDR2 SVGIG (reference sequence). The CDR3 loop spans 15 amino acids. The V gene end was trimmed by 2 bases and the J gene end by 4 bases; junction bases not matched to a gene: 9. Partial CDR3 DNA: TGTGCCTGGAGTTCTTCCGGGACTAGGGGAGAGACC. Translating it yields CAWSSSGTRGET. In full, the CDR3 is CAWSSSGTRGETQYF.

With respect to this clone: The CDR3 end lies 3 residues beyond the end of the read and is filled in from the germline J gene. The V gene is TRBV19, the J gene TRBJ1-6; a possible D gene is TRBD1 (6 bases). The germline gives CDR1 LNHDA, CDR2 SQIVND (reference sequence). Trimming removed 4 bases at V and 0 bases at J, with 10 bases between. The CDR3 contains 16 residues. The CDR3 region is CASSTKTGSYNSPLHF. CDR3 bases read: TGTGCCAGTAGTACTAAGACAGGCTCCTATAATTCACCC.

With respect to this clone: The DNA ends 3 residues before the CDR3 does, and the rest of the CDR3 is filled in from the germline J gene. The genes are TRBV5-1 and TRBJ2-3; tentative D call: TRBD2 (6 bases). Trimming stripped 4 bases from V and 6 bases from J, with 24 bases between. This CDR3 comprises 17 residues. Germline V gene lookup returns CDR1 SGHRS and CDR2 YFSETQ. CDR3 DNA, as far as it was read: TGCGCCAGCAGCCGTAATTCCGAGGCACATCGGGGGGATACG. This encodes CASSRNSEAHRGDT. The CDR3 in full is CASSRNSEAHRGDTQYF.

In this sample, this clone turned up a few times. The read finishes 3 residues shy of the CDR3 end, and the germline J gene is used to complete it. The genes are TRBV2 and TRBJ2-1, with TRBD2 identical over 9 bases. V lost 7 bases and J lost 7; bases outside the gene matches: 11. The germline gives CDR1 SNHLY, CDR2 FYNNEI. The CDR3 loop spans 15 amino acids. CDR3 region: CASTRGGAGLNEQFF. CDR3 DNA, as far as it was read: TGTGCCAGCACTCGCGGGGGGGCCGGGTTGAATGAG.

This clone was picked up a small number of times. The observed sequence ends 3 residues before the CDR3 terminus, with the missing tail filled in from the germline J gene. This rearrangement joins TRBV18 to TRBJ2-5; 7 bases fit TRBD2. The germline gives CDR1 KGHSH, CDR2 LQKENI. V lost 5 bases, J lost 3 bases, and 6 bases stayed unmatched. This CDR3 region has 14 residues. This CDR3 reads CASSKAGSEETQYF. The sequenced part of the CDR3 DNA is TGTGCCAGCTCAAAAGCGGGGTCAGAAGAGACC.

Of note for this clone: The sequenced fragment ends 3 residues before the CDR3 boundary, so the rest is inferred from the germline J gene. The J gene is TRBJ2-7, the V gene TRBV6-4; TRBD1 matches at 9 bases. J gave up 6 bases and V 6 bases, and 9 bases lay outside the gene matches. CDR3 length: 14 residues. From germline, CDR1 is MRHNA and CDR2 SNTAGT. CDR3 DNA (partial): TGTGCCAGCAGCGCCGGGACAGGGCATGCCGAG. The encoded protein is CASSAGTGHAE. In full, the CDR3 reads CASSAGTGHAEQYF.

Turning to this clone: The read is 3 residues too short to cover the CDR3 end, so that end is filled in from the germline J gene. The gene calls are TRBV30 and TRBJ1-2; D is unresolved. Trimming left V 4 bases short and J 0 bases short, with 9 bases between. CDR3 length: 13 amino acids. CDR1 is GTSNPN and CDR2 is SVGIG in the germline V gene (reference sequence). CDR3 amino acids: CAWTSAANYGYTF. Partial CDR3 DNA: TGTGCCTGGACCAGTGCAGCTAACTATGGC. The full variable domain, its missing parts supplied by reference TRBV30 and TRBJ1-2, is SQTIHQWPATLVQPVGSPLSLECTVEGTSNPNLYWYRQAAGRGLQLLFYSVGIGQISSEVPQNLSASRPQDRQFILSSKKLLLSDSGFYLCAWTSAANYGYTFGSGTRLTVV.

For this clone: The read comes to an end 3 residues before the CDR3 does, leaving the germline J gene to fill in the end. V is TRBV29-1 and J is TRBJ1-2; TRBD1 aligns across 8 bases. V shed 3 bases, J shed 7 bases, and the junction held 13 bases outside the gene matches. This CDR3 comprises 15 residues. Germline V CDR1 and CDR2: SQVTM, ANQGSEA. Incomplete CDR3 DNA: TGCAGCGTTGACTTGGGACAGGCCTTGGCTGGTGGC. This encodes CSVDLGQALAGG. The entire CDR3 sequence reads CSVDLGQALAGGYTF.

This clone was seen more than once but under ten times. The DNA ends 3 residues before the CDR3 does, and the rest of the CDR3 is filled in from the germline J gene. The rearrangement links TRBV19 to TRBJ2-1, with 8 nucleotides matching TRBD1. The V gene end was trimmed by 2 bases and the J gene end by 8 bases; junction bases not matched to a gene: 14. In germline, CDR1 is LNHDA, CDR2 SQIVND (reference sequence). The CDR3 sequence is 17 residues long. The CDR3 sequence is CASSIRGWSRGRHEQFF. CDR3 DNA (partial): TGTGCCAGTAGTATAAGGGGGTGGAGCAGGGGGCGGCATGAG. Based on the CDR3 plus reference TRBV19 and TRBJ2-1, the full variable domain is DGGITQSPKYLFRKEGQNVTLSCEQNLNHDAMYWYRQDPGQGLRLIYYSQIVNDFQKGDIAEGYSVSREKKESFPLTVTSAQKNPTAFYLCASSIRGWSRGRHEQFFGPGTRLTVL.

A note on this clone: The read is 3 residues too short to cover the CDR3 end, so that end is filled in from the germline J gene. The chain joins TRBV2 to TRBJ2-3; no clear D gene. Deletions cut 4 bases from V and 2 bases from J, with 10 bases between. In germline, CDR1 is SNHLY, CDR2 FYNNEI. This CDR3 contains 14 residues. The part of the CDR3 DNA that was read is TGTGCCAGCAGTGCCGTGAGCGCCACAGATACG. Protein: CASSAVSATDT. The full CDR3 protein is CASSAVSATDTQYF.

This clone was observed a few times. The read ends 3 residues before the CDR3 terminus; that terminus is restored from the germline J gene. The genes are TRBV19 and TRBJ1-5, with a possible D match to TRBD1 (6 bases). V was cut by 6 bases and J by 3 bases, with 12 bases left in between. This CDR3 is built from 14 residues. From germline, CDR1 is LNHDA and CDR2 SQIVND (reference sequence). The sequenced CDR3 bases are TGTGCCAGTAGGAGGGGGGGAAACAATCAGCCC. Residues: CASRRGGNNQP. The CDR3 in its entirety is CASRRGGNNQPQHF.

This clone showed up just a few times. Read sequence stops 3 residues before the CDR3 end, and the germline J gene provides the missing end. The chain is built from TRBV30 and TRBJ2-7; tentatively, D is TRBD1 (6 bases). The CDR3 has 14 residues. Germline CDR1 reads GTSNPN; CDR2 reads SVGIG (reference sequence). V lost 8 bases to trimming and J lost 4 bases, with 21 bases between them. CDR3 sequence: CARTQQGNVYEQYF. The CDR3 bases that were read are TGTGCCAGGACCCAACAGGGAAACGTGTACGAG.

This clone was found many times. The read terminates 3 residues ahead of where the CDR3 ends, so the germline J gene completes it. The chain recombines TRBV11-2 with TRBJ2-1; the D gene is possibly TRBD1 (6 bases). The CDR3 sequence is 14 residues long. The germline CDR1 and CDR2 sequences are SGHAT and FQNNGV. Trimming removed 5 bases from V and 2 bases from J, with 10 bases in between. The CDR3 spells CASSLQGTYNEQFF. The sequenced CDR3 bases are TGTGCCAGCAGCCTACAGGGAACCTACAATGAG. Filled out from reference TRBV11-2 and TRBJ2-1, the complete variable domain reads EAGVAQSPRYKIIEKRQSVAFWCNPISGHATLYWYQQILGQGPKLLIQFQNNGVVDDSQLPKDRFSAERLKGVDSTLKIQPAKLEDSAVYLCASSLQGTYNEQFFGPGTRLTVL.

This clone came up many times. The CDR3 goes on 3 residues after the read ends, and that part is filled in from the germline J gene. V is TRBV20-1 and J is TRBJ2-5; 15 bases agree with TRBD2. Germline loops: CDR1 DFQATT, CDR2 SNEGSKA (reference sequence). The length of the CDR3 is 16 residues. Trimming cost V 6 bases and J 2 bases; bases outside gene matches: 7. The sequenced CDR3 bases are TGCAGTGCCCGGACTAGCGGGGGGGCAGGGCAAGAGACC. Protein product: CSARTSGGAGQET. The whole CDR3 reads CSARTSGGAGQETQYF.